The clone carrying this T cell receptor (beta chain) was seen ten or more times. Its antigen is undetermined. J lost 4 bases, V lost 1 base, and 9 bases had no gene match. The CDR3 has 16 residues. CDR1 and CDR2 (germline): SQVTM, ANQGSEA. With constant-segment primers, 5'RACE yielded cDNA libraries of TCR alpha and TCR beta that carried sample barcodes and UMIs. Each CDR3 protein is one row after TCRdb ran MiXCR on the 5' RACE reads. The sample shows under 650,000 distinct CDR3 sequences, roughly 18% of them seen only once. This sample is drawn from a study of T-cell memory formation after mild COVID-19. Overall study context: Clusters were largely donor specific. Study-wide results and caveats: Clones contracting over day 15 to 85 were CD4/CD8 balanced, with later expanders leaning CD4+. Researchers found some responding clones in pre-infection memory, a sign that cross-reactive memory joined.

This receptor was identified in an adult woman who had mild COVID-19 (a few samples of this study predate the infection). Cell type and time point are not known. V usage is TRBV29-1 and J usage is TRBJ2-1; 8 bases align to TRBD1. Input material: PBMCs or a T cell subset sorted from them (not recorded which). The CDR3 DNA reads TGCAGCGTTGAAGGTTTCGGCAGGGGGCTATACAATGAGCAGTTCTTC. As protein: CSVEGFGRGLYNEQFF.